This passage covers 3 T cell receptor beta chains from one sample sequenced in a study of response to subunit inactivated influenza vaccine. TCRdb re-derived calls from the RT-PCR reads in MiXCR, one entry per CDR3 protein. The sample gives some 500,000 distinct CDR3 sequences, roughly 27% of which show up once; 1.5% to 2% is in the top ten. The input for sequencing was CD4+ T cells sorted from PBMCs, taken 5 days after vaccination. The receptors stem from a man aged 45 to 65 who received an inactivated influenza vaccine.

In regard to this clonotype: At one boundary the junction diverges from the germline segment, which might be a read error. This chain connects TRBV6-4 to TRBJ1-2, with 11 nucleotides matching TRBD1. CDR3 size: 18 residues. CDR1 and CDR2 (germline): MRHNA, SNTAGT. In nucleotides, the CDR3 is TGTACCAGCAGTTTAATTCAAATATGGACAGGGGGCAGCTATGGCTACACCTTC. Protein: CTSSLIQIWTGGSYGYTF.

This rearrangement joins TRBV5-1 to TRBJ2-1; 10 bases are shared with TRBD2. V shed 1 base, J shed 3 bases, and the junction held 4 bases outside the gene matches. The CDR3 loop spans 16 amino acids. CDR1 and CDR2 from the germline V gene are SGHRS and YFSETQ. The CDR3: CASSLTSSGGYNEQFF. The CDR3 DNA is TGCGCCAGCAGCTTGACCTCTAGCGGGGGCTACAATGAGCAGTTCTTC.

This clonotype was recorded a few times. At one of its ends the junction is not consistent with the germline gene, which may arise from a read error. The gene calls are TRBV5-6 and TRBJ1-6; D is unresolved. Germline CDR1 SGHDT, CDR2 YYEEEE. The CDR3 covers 14 residues. CDR3 amino acids: CANSLDSYNSPLHF. The DNA for the CDR3 is TGTGCCAACAGCTTGGACTCCTATAATTCACCCCTCCACTTT. Variable domain in full (rest from reference TRBV5-6 and TRBJ1-6): DAGVTQSPTHLIKTRGQQVTLRCSPKSGHDTVSWYQQALGQGPQFIFQYYEEEERQRGNFPDRFSGHQFPNYSSELNVNALLLGDSALYLCANSLDSYNSPLHFGNGTRLTVT.